This T cell receptor beta chain was captured by sequencing in a study of blood T cell repertoires in COVID-19. V was trimmed by 5 bases and J by 0 bases, leaving 7 bases between them. This CDR3 contains 13 residues. As originally analysed: Amplification with reference gene primers provided the estimates of nucleated cell counts. The table came from immunoSEQ multiplex PCR; TCRdb's copy has only in-frame clones and leaves some out. For V, J and clone size, that table is used; D and trimming come from the DNA. The sample includes approximately 77,000 clones, about 90% of them seen just once. The source of this sequence is a man aged 45-65 years with active COVID-19. The specimen was peripheral blood. J is TRBJ2-5 and V is TRBV12-3 or TRBV12-4; D uncertain. Here the CDR3 DNA reads TGTGCCAGCAGTGTCAGCGACCAAGAGACCCAGTACTTC. This encodes CASSVSDQETQYF.